Listed below are T cell receptor beta chains from one sample, sequenced in a study of OX40 agonist ivuxolimab in advanced cancers. Produced via immunoSEQ multiplex PCR; TCRdb's table is partial and in-frame only. This table holds some 74,000 clones, 85% to 90% found once. Sample: CD4+ or CD8+ T cells sorted from blood, taken in a trial of the OX40 agonist ivuxolimab. The receptors here all came from an adult with an advanced solid tumor such as melanoma, head and neck, liver or kidney cancer. The CDR3 runs from the conserved cysteine through the conserved F or W. The order of the fields is J gene, D gene, V gene, clone size, CDR3 protein, CDR3 DNA. The D gene is left open where the match is weak. Size values are once, few and many counts, or a class for expanded clones, and some rows have none.

j_gene: TRBJ2-2; d_gene: .; v_gene: TRBV28; abundance: once; CDR3aa: CASSSPDLTGELFF; CDR3nt: TGTGCCAGCAGTTCTCCGGACCTGACCGGGGAGCTGTTTTTT
j_gene: TRBJ2-1; d_gene: TRBD2; v_gene: TRBV7-2; abundance: .; CDR3aa: CASSPAGTTYNEQFF; CDR3nt: TGTGCCAGCAGCCCTGCCGGGACTACCTACAATGAGCAGTTCTTC
j_gene: TRBJ2-7; d_gene: .; v_gene: TRBV30; abundance: .; CDR3aa: CAWSVLSAYEQYF; CDR3nt: TGTGCCTGGAGTGTACTTAGCGCCTACGAGCAGTACTTC
j_gene: TRBJ2-5; d_gene: .; v_gene: TRBV12-5; abundance: .; CDR3aa: CASGHDTEETQYF; CDR3nt: TGTGCTAGTGGACACGACACCGAAGAGACCCAGTACTTC
j_gene: TRBJ1-1; d_gene: TRBD1; v_gene: TRBV7-9; abundance: .; CDR3aa: CASSVLPGGEAFF; CDR3nt: TGTGCCAGCAGCGTACTCCCAGGGGGCGAGGCTTTCTTT
j_gene: TRBJ1-3; d_gene: .; v_gene: TRBV7-2; abundance: .; CDR3aa: CASSLVPGTAGNTIYF; CDR3nt: TGTGCCAGCAGCTTAGTTCCTGGGACGGCGGGAAACACCATATATTTT
j_gene: TRBJ1-1; d_gene: .; v_gene: TRBV6-5; abundance: .; CDR3aa: CASSRDGFEAFF; CDR3nt: TGTGCCAGCAGTCGGGACGGATTTGAAGCTTTCTTT
j_gene: TRBJ2-7; d_gene: TRBD1; v_gene: TRBV5-1; abundance: .; CDR3aa: CASSFVPGTAYEQYF; CDR3nt: TGCGCCAGCAGCTTCGTACCCGGGACAGCCTACGAGCAGTACTTC
j_gene: TRBJ2-1; d_gene: TRBD2; v_gene: TRBV27; abundance: once; CDR3aa: CASTLGLAGGEQFF; CDR3nt: TGTGCCAGCACCCTGGGACTAGCGGGAGGCGAGCAGTTCTTC
j_gene: TRBJ1-5; d_gene: TRBD1; v_gene: TRBV19; abundance: .; CDR3aa: CASRTGTGGGSNQPQHF; CDR3nt: TGTGCCAGTAGGACAGGGACAGGGGGCGGGAGCAATCAGCCCCAGCATTTT
j_gene: TRBJ1-4; d_gene: .; v_gene: TRBV27; abundance: few; CDR3aa: CASSPGTHHEKLFF; CDR3nt: TGTGCCAGCAGCCCCGGGACACATCATGAAAAACTGTTTTTT
j_gene: TRBJ2-4; d_gene: .; v_gene: TRBV6-5; abundance: once; CDR3aa: CASSSLGVVAKNIQYF; CDR3nt: TGTGCCAGCAGTTCCTTGGGGGTTGTAGCCAAAAACATTCAGTACTTC
j_gene: TRBJ1-3; d_gene: .; v_gene: TRBV27; abundance: .; CDR3aa: CASSLKGGIGNTIYF; CDR3nt: TGTGCCAGCAGTCTCAAGGGCGGCATTGGAAACACCATATATTTT
j_gene: TRBJ1-5; d_gene: .; v_gene: TRBV20-1; abundance: few; CDR3aa: CSGGQPQHF; CDR3nt: TGCAGTGGCGGACAGCCCCAGCATTTT
j_gene: TRBJ2-4; d_gene: .; v_gene: TRBV12-2; abundance: .; CDR3aa: CASRPNSRTGLAKNIQYF; CDR3nt: TGTGCAAGTCGCCCGAACTCCCGGACAGGTCTAGCCAAAAACATTCAGTACTTC
j_gene: TRBJ2-2; d_gene: TRBD2; v_gene: TRBV7-6; abundance: .; CDR3aa: CASSLAMRLAGTQNTGELFF; CDR3nt: TGTGCCAGCAGCTTAGCGATGAGACTAGCGGGAACCCAGAACACCGGGGAGCTGTTTTTT
j_gene: TRBJ2-7; d_gene: TRBD2; v_gene: TRBV2; abundance: .; CDR3aa: CASRSGTSGTEQYF; CDR3nt: TGTGCCAGCAGGTCCGGGACTAGCGGGACGGAACAGTACTTC
j_gene: TRBJ2-3; d_gene: .; v_gene: TRBV27; abundance: once; CDR3aa: CASGGADTQYF; CDR3nt: TGTGCCAGTGGGGGAGCAGATACGCAGTATTTT
j_gene: TRBJ2-1; d_gene: TRBD1; v_gene: TRBV6-5; abundance: .; CDR3aa: CASSYGGTGYNEQFF; CDR3nt: TGTGCCAGCAGTTACGGGGGGACAGGGTACAATGAGCAGTTCTTC
j_gene: TRBJ1-2; d_gene: .; v_gene: TRBV28; abundance: .; CDR3aa: CASSLGRVNYGYTF; CDR3nt: TGTGCCAGCAGTTTGGGGCGAGTCAACTATGGCTACACCTTC
j_gene: TRBJ2-7; d_gene: TRBD1; v_gene: TRBV28; abundance: .; CDR3aa: CASTQGTGPYEQYF; CDR3nt: TGTGCCAGCACCCAGGGGACAGGACCCTACGAGCAGTACTTC
j_gene: TRBJ2-5; d_gene: .; v_gene: TRBV7-2; abundance: .; CDR3aa: CASSLVADPQETQYF; CDR3nt: TGTGCCAGCAGCTTAGTGGCAGACCCGCAAGAGACCCAGTACTTC
j_gene: TRBJ2-5; d_gene: .; v_gene: TRBV27; abundance: .; CDR3aa: CASAVVGGRQETQYF; CDR3nt: TGTGCCAGTGCGGTTGTCGGGGGGCGCCAAGAGACCCAGTACTTC
j_gene: TRBJ1-2; d_gene: TRBD1; v_gene: TRBV18; abundance: .; CDR3aa: CASSPWTGEEGYTF; CDR3nt: TGTGCCAGCTCCCCGTGGACAGGGGAGGAAGGCTACACCTTC
j_gene: TRBJ1-1; d_gene: .; v_gene: TRBV2; abundance: few; CDR3aa: CASSEDRNTEAFF; CDR3nt: TGTGCCAGCAGTGAGGACAGGAACACTGAAGCTTTCTTT
j_gene: TRBJ2-1; d_gene: .; v_gene: TRBV2; abundance: .; CDR3aa: CASSESGGGNEQFF; CDR3nt: TGTGCCAGCAGTGAAAGCGGAGGGGGGAATGAGCAGTTCTTC
j_gene: TRBJ2-3; d_gene: .; v_gene: TRBV5-4; abundance: .; CDR3aa: CASSWTLGGPDTQYF; CDR3nt: TGTGCCAGCAGCTGGACCCTTGGGGGCCCAGATACGCAGTATTTT
j_gene: TRBJ2-7; d_gene: .; v_gene: TRBV5-1; abundance: .; CDR3aa: CASSLDRALQNEQYF; CDR3nt: TGCGCCAGCAGCTTGGATCGGGCCCTTCAGAACGAGCAGTACTTC
j_gene: TRBJ2-5; d_gene: .; v_gene: TRBV18; abundance: few; CDR3aa: CASSLQGGQETQYF; CDR3nt: TGTGCCAGCTCACTGCAGGGTGGACAAGAGACCCAGTACTTC
j_gene: TRBJ2-1; d_gene: TRBD2; v_gene: TRBV6-4; abundance: .; CDR3aa: CASSPAGVGEQFF; CDR3nt: TGTGCCAGCAGTCCAGCGGGAGTTGGGGAGCAGTTCTTC
j_gene: TRBJ1-6; d_gene: TRBD1; v_gene: TRBV27; abundance: .; CDR3aa: CASSGTGPNSPLHF; CDR3nt: TGTGCCAGCAGTGGGACAGGCCCTAATTCACCCCTCCACTTT
j_gene: TRBJ2-3; d_gene: .; v_gene: TRBV7-9; abundance: .; CDR3aa: CASSLGYGTNTDTQYF; CDR3nt: TGTGCCAGCAGCTTAGGGTACGGGACCAACACAGATACGCAGTATTTT
j_gene: TRBJ1-5; d_gene: .; v_gene: TRBV19; abundance: .; CDR3aa: CASSTGNNQPQHF; CDR3nt: TGTGCCAGTAGTACAGGGAACAATCAGCCCCAGCATTTT
j_gene: TRBJ1-1; d_gene: TRBD1; v_gene: TRBV5-1; abundance: .; CDR3aa: CASSLQGGNTEAFF; CDR3nt: TGCGCCAGCAGCCTACAGGGGGGGAACACTGAAGCTTTCTTT
j_gene: TRBJ1-2; d_gene: .; v_gene: TRBV7-2; abundance: .; CDR3aa: CASSPYDAASGYTF; CDR3nt: TGTGCCAGCAGCCCATACGACGCGGCTTCGGGCTACACCTTC
j_gene: TRBJ2-7; d_gene: .; v_gene: TRBV2; abundance: .; CDR3aa: CASSVQREQYF; CDR3nt: TGTGCCAGCAGTGTCCAGCGCGAGCAGTACTTC
j_gene: TRBJ1-1; d_gene: .; v_gene: TRBV10-3; abundance: .; CDR3aa: CAISETGTLEAFF; CDR3nt: TGTGCCATCAGTGAGACAGGGACACTGGAAGCTTTCTTT
j_gene: TRBJ2-2; d_gene: .; v_gene: TRBV2; abundance: .; CDR3aa: CASRTAETGELFF; CDR3nt: TGTGCCAGCCGGACAGCCGAGACCGGGGAGCTGTTTTTT
j_gene: TRBJ1-1; d_gene: .; v_gene: TRBV11-2; abundance: .; CDR3aa: CASSPNPRAAFF; CDR3nt: TGTGCCAGCAGCCCCAATCCCCGGGCAGCTTTCTTT
j_gene: TRBJ2-7; d_gene: .; v_gene: TRBV29-1; abundance: once; CDR3aa: CSPRTPSNSYEQYF; CDR3nt: TGCAGCCCTCGGACTCCTTCTAACTCCTACGAGCAGTACTTC
j_gene: TRBJ1-3; d_gene: TRBD1; v_gene: TRBV4-2; abundance: .; CDR3aa: CASSQETGGFGNTIYF; CDR3nt: TGTGCCAGCAGCCAAGAGACAGGGGGCTTTGGAAACACCATATATTTT
j_gene: TRBJ2-1; d_gene: TRBD1; v_gene: TRBV7-3; abundance: .; CDR3aa: CASSSGQGYNNEQFF; CDR3nt: TGTGCCAGCAGCTCGGGACAGGGGTATAACAATGAGCAGTTCTTC
j_gene: TRBJ1-3; d_gene: .; v_gene: TRBV5-3; abundance: once; CDR3aa: CARSGKELSGNTIYF; CDR3nt: TGTGCCAGAAGTGGGAAAGAGCTGTCTGGAAACACCATATATTTT
j_gene: TRBJ2-2; d_gene: .; v_gene: TRBV12-1; abundance: once; CDR3aa: CASSFVLENTGELFF; CDR3nt: TGTGCCAGCAGCTTTGTACTAGAGAACACCGGGGAGCTGTTTTTT
j_gene: TRBJ2-7; d_gene: TRBD2; v_gene: TRBV27; abundance: once; CDR3aa: CASSLREGPYEQYF; CDR3nt: TGTGCCAGCAGTTTGCGGGAGGGACCCTACGAGCAGTACTTC
j_gene: TRBJ2-5; d_gene: .; v_gene: TRBV18; abundance: .; CDR3aa: CASSPPQSTGKETQYF; CDR3nt: TGTGCCAGCTCACCCCCGCAGTCAACCGGGAAAGAGACCCAGTACTTC
j_gene: TRBJ1-2; d_gene: TRBD1; v_gene: TRBV9; abundance: .; CDR3aa: CASSVVTGAYGYTF; CDR3nt: TGTGCCAGCAGCGTAGTGACAGGGGCCTATGGCTACACCTTC
j_gene: TRBJ2-2; d_gene: .; v_gene: TRBV2; abundance: .; CDR3aa: CASSGNLGHTGELFF; CDR3nt: TGTGCCAGCAGTGGTAACCTAGGGCACACCGGGGAGCTGTTTTTT
j_gene: TRBJ2-1; d_gene: .; v_gene: TRBV28; abundance: .; CDR3aa: CASRPSSSYNEQFF; CDR3nt: TGTGCCAGCCGTCCCTCAAGCTCCTACAATGAGCAGTTCTTC
j_gene: TRBJ1-4; d_gene: .; v_gene: TRBV18; abundance: .; CDR3aa: CASSPDKNEKLFF; CDR3nt: TGTGCCAGCTCACCCGACAAGAATGAAAAACTGTTTTTT
j_gene: TRBJ2-7; d_gene: TRBD2; v_gene: TRBV7-2; abundance: once; CDR3aa: CASSLPGGGTYEQYF; CDR3nt: TGTGCCAGCAGCTTACCTGGGGGAGGGACCTACGAGCAGTACTTC
j_gene: TRBJ2-1; d_gene: .; v_gene: TRBV10-3; abundance: .; CDR3aa: CAISDSTSNEQFF; CDR3nt: TGTGCCATCAGTGATTCGACCAGCAATGAGCAGTTCTTC